This T cell receptor (beta chain) was recorded in a study of blood T cell repertoires in COVID-19. Turning to the study itself: Sources were T cells, B-cell-depleted T cells, or PBMCs; the material itself was cDNA or gDNA.

The CDR3 extends over 17 amino acids. Germline CDR1 reads SQVTM; CDR2 reads ANQGSEA. The V and J ends lost 0 bases and 5 bases, in that order; junction bases with no gene match: 14. Repertoires were generated with immunoSEQ multiplex PCR, while TCRdb's copy carries only in-frame clones and drops some. The sample lists around 260,000 clones, over 75% occurring once. This chain joins TRBV29-1 and TRBJ2-5; 8 nucleotides agree with TRBD1. The clonotype originates from a human donor in a cohort sampled during active COVID-19. Sequenced material: peripheral blood. The CDR3: CSVEDLLGQGIGETQYF. CDR3 sequence (DNA): TGCAGCGTTGAAGATCTTCTAGGACAGGGTATCGGGGAGACCCAGTACTTC.